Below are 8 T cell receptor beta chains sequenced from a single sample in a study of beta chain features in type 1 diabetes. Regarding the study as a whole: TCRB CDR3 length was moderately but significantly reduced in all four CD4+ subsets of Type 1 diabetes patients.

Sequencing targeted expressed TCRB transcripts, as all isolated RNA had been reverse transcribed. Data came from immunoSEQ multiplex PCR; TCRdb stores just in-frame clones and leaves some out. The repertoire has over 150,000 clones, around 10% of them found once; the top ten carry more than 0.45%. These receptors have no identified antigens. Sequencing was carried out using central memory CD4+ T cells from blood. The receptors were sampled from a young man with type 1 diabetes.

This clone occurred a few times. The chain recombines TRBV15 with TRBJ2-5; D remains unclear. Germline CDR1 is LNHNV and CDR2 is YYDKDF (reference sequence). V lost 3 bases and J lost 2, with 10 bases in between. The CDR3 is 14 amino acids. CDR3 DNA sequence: TGTGCCACCAGCAGCTTTGCGGCACAAGAGACCCAGTACTTC. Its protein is CATSSFAAQETQYF.

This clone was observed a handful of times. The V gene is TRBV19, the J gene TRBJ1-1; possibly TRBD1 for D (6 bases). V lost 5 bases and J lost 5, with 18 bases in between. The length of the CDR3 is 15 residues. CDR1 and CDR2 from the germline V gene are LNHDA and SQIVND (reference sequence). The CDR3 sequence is CASSPEQGRGTEAFF. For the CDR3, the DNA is TGTGCCAGTAGTCCGGAACAGGGAAGAGGGACTGAAGCTTTCTTT.

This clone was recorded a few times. CDR3 sequence reads: CASSFRTAGQETQYF. The CDR3 nucleotides read TGTGCCAGCAGCTTCCGAACCGCGGGACAAGAGACCCAGTACTTC. The genes are TRBV11-1 and TRBJ2-5; D may be TRBD2 (6 bases). The germline V gene has CDR1 SGHAT and CDR2 FQDESV (reference sequence). V lost 3 bases to trimming and J lost 2 bases, with 13 bases between them. This CDR3 is 15 amino acids long.

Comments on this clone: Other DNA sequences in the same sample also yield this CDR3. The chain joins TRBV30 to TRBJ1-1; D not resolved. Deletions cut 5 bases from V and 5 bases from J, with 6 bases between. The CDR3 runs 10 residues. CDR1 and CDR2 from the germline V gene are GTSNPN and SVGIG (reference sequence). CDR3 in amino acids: CAWGRTEAFF. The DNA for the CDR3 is TGTGCCTGGGGGAGAACTGAAGCTTTCTTT.

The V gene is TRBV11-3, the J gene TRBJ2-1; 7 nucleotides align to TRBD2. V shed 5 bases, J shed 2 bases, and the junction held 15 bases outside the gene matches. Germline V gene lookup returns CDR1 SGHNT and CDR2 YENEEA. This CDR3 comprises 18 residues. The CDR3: CASSLNQGGSITYNEQFF. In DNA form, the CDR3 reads TGTGCCAGCAGCCTCAATCAAGGCGGGAGTATAACCTACAATGAGCAGTTCTTC.

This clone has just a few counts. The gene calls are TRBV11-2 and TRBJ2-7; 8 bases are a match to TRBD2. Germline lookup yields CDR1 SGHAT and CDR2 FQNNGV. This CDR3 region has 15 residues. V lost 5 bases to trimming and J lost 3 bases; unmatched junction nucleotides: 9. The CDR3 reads CASSRIAGSDYEQYF. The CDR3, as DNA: TGTGCCAGCAGCCGAATAGCGGGATCCGACTACGAGCAGTACTTC. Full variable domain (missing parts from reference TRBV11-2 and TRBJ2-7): EAGVAQSPRYKIIEKRQSVAFWCNPISGHATLYWYQQILGQGPKLLIQFQNNGVVDDSQLPKDRFSAERLKGVDSTLKIQPAKLEDSAVYLCASSRIAGSDYEQYFGPGTRLTVT.

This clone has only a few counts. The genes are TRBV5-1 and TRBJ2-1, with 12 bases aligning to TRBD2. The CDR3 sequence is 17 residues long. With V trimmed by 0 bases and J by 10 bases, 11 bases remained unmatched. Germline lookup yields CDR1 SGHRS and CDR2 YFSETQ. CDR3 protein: CASSLGLAGAIFWEQFF. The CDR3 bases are TGCGCCAGCAGCTTGGGACTAGCGGGAGCTATTTTTTGGGAGCAGTTCTTC.

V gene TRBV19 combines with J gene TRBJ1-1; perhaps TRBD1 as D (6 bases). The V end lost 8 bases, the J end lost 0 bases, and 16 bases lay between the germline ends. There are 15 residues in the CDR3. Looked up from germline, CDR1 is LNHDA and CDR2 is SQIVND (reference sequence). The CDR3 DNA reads TGTGCCAGTGACTCGGGGACATCAATGAACACTGAAGCTTTCTTT. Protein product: CASDSGTSMNTEAFF.